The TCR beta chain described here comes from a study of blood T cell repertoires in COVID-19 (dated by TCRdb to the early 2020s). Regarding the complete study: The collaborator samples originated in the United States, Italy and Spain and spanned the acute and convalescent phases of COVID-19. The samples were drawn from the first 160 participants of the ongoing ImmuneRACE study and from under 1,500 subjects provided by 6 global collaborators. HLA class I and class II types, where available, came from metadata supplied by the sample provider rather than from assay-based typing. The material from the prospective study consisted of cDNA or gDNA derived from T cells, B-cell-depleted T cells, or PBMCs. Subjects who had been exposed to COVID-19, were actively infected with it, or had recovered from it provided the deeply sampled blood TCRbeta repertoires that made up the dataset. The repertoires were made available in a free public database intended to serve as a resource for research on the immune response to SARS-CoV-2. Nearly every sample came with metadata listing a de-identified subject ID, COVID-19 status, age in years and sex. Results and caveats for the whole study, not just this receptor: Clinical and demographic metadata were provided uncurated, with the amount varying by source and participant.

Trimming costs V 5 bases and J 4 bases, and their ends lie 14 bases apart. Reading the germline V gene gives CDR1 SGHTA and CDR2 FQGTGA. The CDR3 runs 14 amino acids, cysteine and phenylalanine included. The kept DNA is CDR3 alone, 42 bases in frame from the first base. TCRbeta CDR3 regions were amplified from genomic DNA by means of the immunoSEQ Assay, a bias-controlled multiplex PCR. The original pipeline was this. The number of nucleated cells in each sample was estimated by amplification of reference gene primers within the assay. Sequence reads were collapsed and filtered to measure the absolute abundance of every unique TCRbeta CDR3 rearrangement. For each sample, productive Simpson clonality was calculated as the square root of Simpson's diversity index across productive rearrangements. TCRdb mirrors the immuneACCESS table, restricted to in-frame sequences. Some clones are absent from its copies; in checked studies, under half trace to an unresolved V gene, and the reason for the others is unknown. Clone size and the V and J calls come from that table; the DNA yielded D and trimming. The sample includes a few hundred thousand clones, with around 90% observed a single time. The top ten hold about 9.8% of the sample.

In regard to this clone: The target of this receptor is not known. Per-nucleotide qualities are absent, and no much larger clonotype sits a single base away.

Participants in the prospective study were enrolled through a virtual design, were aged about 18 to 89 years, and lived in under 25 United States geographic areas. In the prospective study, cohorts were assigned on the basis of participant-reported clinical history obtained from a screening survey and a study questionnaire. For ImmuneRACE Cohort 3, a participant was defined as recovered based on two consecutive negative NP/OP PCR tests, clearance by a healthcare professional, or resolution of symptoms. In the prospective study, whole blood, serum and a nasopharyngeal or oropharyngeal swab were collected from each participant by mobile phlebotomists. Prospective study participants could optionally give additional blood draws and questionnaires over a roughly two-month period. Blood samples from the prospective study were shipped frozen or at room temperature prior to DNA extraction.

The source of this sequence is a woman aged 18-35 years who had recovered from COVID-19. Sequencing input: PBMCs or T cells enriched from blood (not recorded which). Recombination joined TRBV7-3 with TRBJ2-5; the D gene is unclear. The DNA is TGTGCCAGCAGCCGTGGTAGCCTGGCAGAGACCCAGTACTTC. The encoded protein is CASSRGSLAETQYF.